The 24 T cell receptor beta chains below all came from one sample that was sequenced in a study of patients and donors after allogeneic stem cell transplantation. From the RT-PCR reads, TCRdb called clonotypes with MiXCR, one entry per CDR3 protein. The table has about a million distinct CDR3 sequences, over 15% seen once. The sequenced sample was blood, either unsorted or a sorted T cell fraction (not recorded which). These receptors were obtained from a human donor who was either an allogeneic HSCT recipient or a stem cell or donor lymphocyte infusion donor (not recorded which). It is not recorded whose cells these are; they may come from a transplant donor.

The chain is built from TRBV11-2 and TRBJ2-1, with TRBD2 matching 10 bases. The junction had 8 bases not matched to a gene; V was cut back by 3 bases and J by 0 bases. Per germline, CDR1 SGHAT and CDR2 FQNNGV. This CDR3 region has 18 residues. CDR3 sequence reads: CASSLGTSAHSSYNEQFF. The CDR3 DNA reads as TGTGCCAGCAGCTTGGGGACTAGCGCCCACAGCTCCTACAATGAGCAGTTCTTC. Drawing the rest from reference TRBV11-2 and TRBJ2-1, the complete variable domain is EAGVAQSPRYKIIEKRQSVAFWCNPISGHATLYWYQQILGQGPKLLIQFQNNGVVDDSQLPKDRFSAERLKGVDSTLKIQPAKLEDSAVYLCASSLGTSAHSSYNEQFFGPGTRLTVL.

This clonotype was seen at least ten times. The gene calls are TRBV7-9 and TRBJ1-4; no reliable D call. The CDR3 has 14 amino acids. Germline assignment: CDR1 SEHNR and CDR2 FQNEAQ (reference sequence). The V and J ends lost 3 bases and 8 bases respectively, with 13 bases between them. The CDR3 region has the DNA TGTGCCAGCAGCTTTGCCGTAGGCTTGGAAAAACTGTTTTTT. This codes for CASSFAVGLEKLFF.

The chain links TRBV28 to TRBJ2-7; 9 bases fit TRBD1. The CDR3 consists of 15 residues. Trimming at V came to 4 bases and at J to 3 bases, leaving 7 bases not matched to a gene. Germline CDR1 and CDR2: MDHEN and SYDVKM. The CDR3 DNA is TGTGCCAGCAGTTACCGGGACAGGGAGGTCTACGAGCAGTACTTC. It is translated as CASSYRDREVYEQYF.

The chain employs TRBV9 and TRBJ2-2; 9 bases agree with TRBD1. V dropped 4 bases and J dropped 10; count of bases not matched to a gene: 8. In germline, CDR1 is SGDLS, CDR2 YYNGEE. This CDR3 comprises 14 residues. The CDR3 DNA reads as TGTGCCAGCAGCTTACAGGGGGCGGAAGTGGAGCTGTTTTTT. Protein product: CASSLQGAEVELFF. The full variable domain, with the rest looked up from reference TRBV9 and TRBJ2-2, is DSGVTQTPKHLITATGQRVTLRCSPRSGDLSVYWYQQSLDQGLQFLIQYYNGEERAKGNILERFSAQQFPDLHSELNLSSLELGDSALYFCASSLQGAEVELFFGEGSRLTVL.

This clonotype came up a few times. The V gene is TRBV7-2, the J gene TRBJ2-4, with a tentative D call TRBD2 (5 bases). The CDR3 extends over 11 amino acids. Per the germline V gene, CDR1 is SGHTA and CDR2 is FQGNSA. V lost 5 bases and J 15 bases, leaving 14 bases between the germline ends. CDR3 DNA: TGTGCCAGCAGCAAAAAGACTACCTTGTACTTC. Protein product: CASSKKTTLYF.

This clonotype turned up a few times. This chain uses TRBV30 with TRBJ2-1, with D possibly being TRBD1 (6 bases). The germline V gene has CDR1 GTSNPN and CDR2 SVGIG (reference sequence). The CDR3 is 14 amino acids. V lost 2 bases and J lost 4, with 12 bases in between. CDR3 sequence (DNA): TGTGCCTGGAGTATGGGGGCGTCTTACAATGAGCAGTTCTTC. It is translated as CAWSMGASYNEQFF.

The genes are TRBV4-2 and TRBJ2-1; D might be TRBD1 or TRBD2, each matching 5 bases. Germline CDR1 reads LGHNA; CDR2 reads YNFKEQ. The V end lost 6 bases, the J end lost 5 bases, and 11 bases lay between the germline ends. The CDR3 length is 13 residues. The CDR3 DNA follows: TGTGCCAGCAGTCGGGACGGACACAATGAGCAGTTCTTC. As protein: CASSRDGHNEQFF.

This clonotype has only a few counts. This rearrangement joins TRBV4-1 to TRBJ1-6; unclear D gene. This CDR3 comprises 16 residues. V was cut by 6 bases and J by 0 bases, with 12 bases left in between. Germline CDR1 and CDR2: MGHRA and YSYEKL. CDR3 sequence (DNA): TGCGCCAGCAGGGTATACGGGAGCTCCTATAATTCACCCCTCCACTTT. Translation: CASRVYGSSYNSPLHF.

Ten or more counts support this clonotype. This sequence joins TRBV12-3 or TRBV12-4 and TRBJ2-7; no clear D gene. Trimming shortened V by 6 bases and J by 7 bases, and 13 bases separated the two germline ends. The CDR3 spans 12 residues. The CDR3 sequence: CASRAGPGEQYF. The CDR3 nucleotides are TGTGCCAGCAGGGCAGGACCGGGTGAGCAGTACTTC.

This clonotype has a handful of counts. Germline and junction disagree at one end, which may indicate a read error. The J gene is TRBJ1-3, the V gene TRBV6-5, with D perhaps TRBD1 (6 bases). Per germline, CDR1 MNHEY and CDR2 SVGAGI. The CDR3 runs 13 residues. CDR3 sequence: CASSNSGANTIYF. The CDR3 DNA sequence: TGTGCCAGCAGTAACTCAGGGGCAAACACCATATATTTT.

The sample holds a few counts of this clonotype. The chain combines TRBV3-1 with TRBJ1-2; D not resolved. The germline gives CDR1 LGHDT, CDR2 YNNKEL (reference sequence). Trimming shortened V by 2 bases and J by 6 bases, and 10 bases separated the two germline ends. The CDR3 is 13 residues long. The CDR3, as DNA: TGTGCCAGCAGCCAACGTCGCGGTAATGGCTACACCTTC. Its translation is CASSQRRGNGYTF.

The genes are TRBV3-1 and TRBJ2-7; 10 positions agree with TRBD2. V was pared by 1 base and J by 2 bases, with 8 bases of the junction left unmatched. The CDR3 covers 17 residues. CDR1 and CDR2 from the germline V gene are LGHDT and YNNKEL (reference sequence). The CDR3 nucleotides are TGTGCCAGCAGCCAAGCTCTTGCCGGGACTAGCGCCTACGAGCAGTACTTC. As protein: CASSQALAGTSAYEQYF.

This chain links TRBV19 with TRBJ2-1; D tentatively fits TRBD1 or TRBD2 (6 bases each). V lost 3 bases and J lost 7, with 16 bases in between. Per the germline V gene, CDR1 is LNHDA and CDR2 is SQIVND (reference sequence). This CDR3 has 15 amino acids. CDR3 residues: CASSIGVGGGNEQFF. CDR3 sequence (DNA): TGTGCCAGTAGTATTGGCGTCGGAGGGGGGAATGAGCAGTTCTTC. The variable domain in full, completed from reference TRBV19 and TRBJ2-1, reads DGGITQSPKYLFRKEGQNVTLSCEQNLNHDAMYWYRQDPGQGLRLIYYSQIVNDFQKGDIAEGYSVSREKKESFPLTVTSAQKNPTAFYLCASSIGVGGGNEQFFGPGTRLTVL.

This clonotype has only a few counts. The rearrangement joins TRBV4-1 to TRBJ2-1; a possible D gene is TRBD2 (7 bases). The CDR3 has 16 residues. The germline gives CDR1 MGHRA, CDR2 YSYEKL. V dropped 1 base and J dropped 4 bases, with 14 bases sitting between them. CDR3 sequence reads: CASSQVGRGAYNEQFF. The CDR3 DNA reads as TGCGCCAGCAGCCAAGTTGGACGGGGGGCTTACAATGAGCAGTTCTTC.

This clonotype was counted only a few times. This chain uses TRBV7-9 with TRBJ1-1; the D gene is possibly TRBD1 (5 bases). CDR1 and CDR2 (germline): SEHNR, FQNEAQ (reference sequence). Deletions cut 4 bases from V and 0 bases from J, with 18 bases between. The CDR3 totals 17 residues. The CDR3 is CASSSTREAGLNTEAFF. As DNA, the CDR3 is TGTGCCAGCAGCTCGACACGAGAGGCAGGGCTGAACACTGAAGCTTTCTTT.

The chain joins TRBV5-1 to TRBJ2-7, with D perhaps matching TRBD1 (6 bases). The V end was cut by 3 bases, the J end by 3 bases, with 13 bases between. The CDR3 contains 14 residues. Germline lookup yields CDR1 SGHRS and CDR2 YFSETQ. CDR3 residues: CASSSLDRYYEQYF. CDR3 in DNA: TGCGCCAGCAGCTCCTTGGACAGATACTACGAGCAGTACTTC. Combining the CDR3 with reference TRBV5-1 and TRBJ2-7 gives the whole variable domain KAGVTQTPRYLIKTRGQQVTLSCSPISGHRSVSWYQQTPGQGLQFLFEYFSETQRNKGNFPGRFSGRQFSNSRSEMNVSTLELGDSALYLCASSSLDRYYEQYFGPGTRLTVT.

This clonotype showed up just a few times. The V and J genes are TRBV29-1 and TRBJ1-3; D might be TRBD1 (6 bases). Germline CDR1 SQVTM, CDR2 ANQGSEA. The V and J ends lost 6 bases and 15 bases respectively, with 18 bases between them. The CDR3 sequence is 11 residues long. The CDR3 DNA follows: TGCAGCGTCGTTACCGACAGGATGTCATATTTT. Translation: CSVVTDRMSYF.

The V and J genes are TRBV7-2 and TRBJ2-7; D might be TRBD2 (5 bases). V was cut by 1 base and J by 2 bases, with 12 bases left in between. The CDR3 is 15 residues long. The germline gives CDR1 SGHTA, CDR2 FQGNSA. The CDR3 DNA reads as TGTGCCAGCAGCTTAGGACTGGGAGTAACCTACGAGCAGTACTTC. It is translated as CASSLGLGVTYEQYF.

This clonotype has just a few counts. The rearrangement joins TRBV10-3 to TRBJ2-7, with 13 bases fitting TRBD2. CDR3 length: 14 residues. J lost 8 bases, V lost 7 bases, and 8 bases had no gene match. The germline gives CDR1 ENHRY, CDR2 SYGVKD. The CDR3 protein is CAITPGLAGNKQYF. Written as DNA, the CDR3 is TGTGCCATCACACCGGGACTAGCGGGAAATAAGCAGTACTTC.

This clonotype occurred many times. The chain employs TRBV5-5 and TRBJ2-1; TRBD2 might be the D (6 bases). The CDR3 is 15 amino acids. Germline V lookup: CDR1 SGHKS, CDR2 YYEKEE (reference sequence). Trimming pared 3 bases from V and 2 bases from J, leaving 12 bases between. The CDR3 reads CASSSEGFPYNEQFF. CDR3 sequence (DNA): TGTGCCAGCAGCTCGGAGGGGTTCCCCTACAATGAGCAGTTCTTC.

This clonotype turned up a few times. The CDR3 here is CASSPSRVTDTQYF. Here the CDR3 DNA reads TGTGCCAGCAGCCCTAGCAGGGTCACAGATACGCAGTATTTT. The chain couples TRBV7-3 to TRBJ2-3, with D perhaps being TRBD1 or TRBD2 (5 bases each). With 5 bases removed from V and 2 bases from J, the gap between germline ends came to 11 bases. The CDR3 has 14 amino acids. Germline assignment: CDR1 SGHTA and CDR2 FQGTGA.

The rearrangement joins TRBV7-6 to TRBJ1-5; D unclear. This CDR3 is 14 amino acids long. The germline CDR1 and CDR2 sequences are SGHVS and FNYEAQ. Trimming pared 5 bases from V and 6 bases from J, leaving 14 bases between. CDR3 loop: CASSPAGTSQPQHF. CDR3 sequence (DNA): TGTGCCAGCAGCCCAGCAGGAACTAGTCAGCCCCAGCATTTT.

This clonotype was seen only a few times. This chain joins TRBV20-1 and TRBJ2-6; D possibly corresponds to TRBD2 (5 bases). The germline V gene encodes CDR1 DFQATT and CDR2 SNEGSKA (reference sequence). This CDR3 comprises 12 residues. DNA of the CDR3: TGCGGCTACCCGGGGGGGGCCAACGTCCTGACTTTC. Protein product: CGYPGGANVLTF.

Written as DNA, the CDR3 is TGTGCCCTTAGGGGGGGCGATGGGGACACTGAAGCTTTCTTT. Its translation: CALRGGDGDTEAFF. The V and J genes are TRBV7-9 and TRBJ1-1, with TRBD1 as a possible D gene (6 bases). V lost 11 bases to trimming and J lost 3 bases, with 19 bases between them. There are 14 residues in the CDR3. CDR1 and CDR2 (germline): SEHNR, FQNEAQ (reference sequence).